What follows are 26 T cell receptor beta chains derived from one specimen sequenced in a study of cytomegalovirus exposure and HLA in healthy donors. The data were produced by immunoSEQ multiplex PCR, yet TCRdb's version contains in-frame clones alone and is incomplete. The table shows 150,000 to 200,000 clones, with around 80% occurring only once. The sample consisted of PBMCs. These receptors came from a woman aged 25 to 39 in good health and CMV-seronegative.

This clone was counted a few times. The chain combines TRBV6-4 with TRBJ1-6, with 9 bases identical to TRBD1. The CDR3 spans 13 residues. V gave up 6 bases and J gave up 7 bases; unmatched junction bases: 1. The V gene's germline CDR1 is MRHNA and CDR2 SNTAGT. CDR3 in DNA: TGTGCCAGCAGGGGGACAGGGAATTCACCCCTCCACTTT. It is translated as CASRGTGNSPLHF.

The chain has TRBV10-1 and TRBJ1-1; TRBD1 is a possible D gene (6 bases). This CDR3 region has 14 residues. Looked up from germline, CDR1 is WNHNN and CDR2 is SYGVQD (reference sequence). V was cut by 3 bases and J by 1 base, with 9 bases left in between. CDR3 DNA sequence: TGCGCCAGCAGTGACGGGGGGGCGAACACTGAAGCTTTCTTT. Translating it yields CASSDGGANTEAFF.

The chain recombines TRBV7-9 with TRBJ2-7, with 12 positions matching TRBD2. This CDR3 has 16 residues. Germline V gene lookup returns CDR1 SEHNR and CDR2 FQNEAQ (reference sequence). The V segment lost 5 bases and the J segment 4 bases; nucleotides outside the gene matches: 9. As DNA, the CDR3 is TGTGCCAGCAGCCCCCGACTAGCGGGAGACGGGTACGAGCAGTACTTC. Translating it yields CASSPRLAGDGYEQYF.

A few counts support this clone. This chain connects TRBV29-1 to TRBJ1-2, with D maybe TRBD1 (5 bases). Per the germline V gene, CDR1 is SQVTM and CDR2 is ANQGSEA. V lost 4 bases and J lost 11, with 20 bases in between. The length of the CDR3 is 13 residues. The CDR3 sequence is CSVVIGLGRGYTF. CDR3 DNA sequence: TGCAGCGTTGTAATTGGTCTGGGGCGAGGATACACCTTC. The full variable domain, rest sourced from reference TRBV29-1 and TRBJ1-2, is SAVISQKPSRDICQRGTSLTIQCQVDSQVTMMFWYRQQPGQSLTLIATANQGSEATYESGFVIDKFPISRPNLTFSTLTVSNMSPEDSSIYLCSVVIGLGRGYTFGSGTRLTVV.

This clone was observed a single time. The V and J genes are TRBV18 and TRBJ1-5, with D possibly being TRBD1 (5 bases). Germline V gene sequence: CDR1 KGHSH, CDR2 LQKENI. The CDR3 loop spans 16 amino acids. Trimming shortened V by 2 bases and J by 5 bases, and 16 bases separated the two germline ends. CDR3 in amino acids: CASSPESQGGYQPQHF. The CDR3, as DNA: TGTGCCAGCTCACCAGAGTCTCAGGGTGGGTATCAGCCCCAGCATTTT.

The rearrangement links TRBV29-1 to TRBJ2-5; 10 nucleotides match TRBD2. Trimming removed 6 bases from V and 2 bases from J; junction bases left unmatched: 3. CDR3 length equals 13 residues. Germline V gene data show CDR1 as SQVTM and CDR2 as ANQGSEA. DNA for the CDR3: TGCAGCGTCGGACTAGCGGTACAAGAGACCCAGTACTTC. Translation gives CSVGLAVQETQYF.

The V and J genes are TRBV6-1 and TRBJ1-2; D is undetermined. Germline V gene lookup returns CDR1 MNHNS and CDR2 SASEGT. The CDR3 sequence is 14 residues long. V shed 3 bases and J shed 7 bases, with 15 bases lying between them. The CDR3 loop is CASSDPRVVIGYTF. As DNA, the CDR3 is TGTGCCAGCAGTGATCCCCGGGTGGTGATTGGCTACACCTTC.

The rearrangement joins TRBV5-1 to TRBJ1-5; no clear D. V was shortened by 1 base and J by 4 bases, with 6 bases between the two germline ends. The CDR3 covers 13 residues. The V gene's germline CDR1 is SGHRS and CDR2 YFSETQ. The DNA of the CDR3 is TGCGCCAGCAGCTTGTGGGAGAATCAGCCCCAGCATTTT. Translating gives CASSLWENQPQHF.

The V and J genes are TRBV10-3 and TRBJ1-5; D is perhaps TRBD1 (6 bases). Trimming took 3 bases from V and 6 from J, leaving 12 bases between them. The CDR3 length is 14 residues. Germline CDR1 ENHRY, CDR2 SYGVKD. The CDR3 coding sequence is TGTGCCATCAGTGACTCGGACAGAACTCAGCCCCAGCATTTT. It specifies CAISDSDRTQPQHF.

This chain uses TRBV27 with TRBJ1-5; weak D call: TRBD1 (6 bases). The CDR3 contains 15 residues. The ends were cut back, 2 bases at V and 3 bases at J, with 11 bases in the middle. CDR1 and CDR2 from the germline V gene are MNHEY and SMNVEV (reference sequence). In DNA, the CDR3 is TGTGCCAGCAGTTTAACTGGACAGATCAATCAGCCCCAGCATTTT. This sequence encodes CASSLTGQINQPQHF.

The chain combines TRBV5-1 with TRBJ1-4; D is uncertain. From germline, CDR1 is SGHRS and CDR2 YFSETQ. V was cut by 8 bases and J by 3 bases, with 11 bases left in between. The CDR3 spans 13 residues. The CDR3 DNA follows: TGCGCCAGTAACGGAGGAGCTAATGAAAAACTGTTTTTT. Translating gives CASNGGANEKLFF.

This clone showed up just a few times. The chain has TRBV7-9 and TRBJ2-7; 13 bases line up with TRBD2. The length of the CDR3 is 18 residues. Germline loops: CDR1 SEHNR, CDR2 FQNEAQ (reference sequence). V dropped 4 bases and J dropped 3; count of bases not matched to a gene: 12. CDR3 loop: CASSSPPAGLAGLYEQYF. CDR3 sequence (DNA): TGTGCCAGCAGCTCACCCCCAGCGGGACTAGCGGGACTCTACGAGCAGTACTTC.

In nucleotides, the CDR3 is TGTGCCAGCAGCTCAAACAGGGGGGGAACCTATGGCTACACCTTC. As protein: CASSSNRGGTYGYTF. V usage is TRBV28 and J usage is TRBJ1-2; TRBD1 matches at 8 bases. This CDR3 spans 15 amino acids. CDR1 MDHEN and CDR2 SYDVKM come from the germline V gene. V trimming: 6 bases; J trimming: 4 bases; junction bases outside the gene matches: 10.

A single count supports this clone. The chain couples TRBV7-6 to TRBJ1-3, with 8 bases lining up with TRBD1. V dropped 2 bases and J dropped 0; count of bases not matched to a gene: 0. The CDR3 consists of 15 residues. Per germline, CDR1 SGHVS and CDR2 FNYEAQ. Written as DNA, the CDR3 is TGTGCCAGCAGCTTACAGGGGGCCTCTGGAAACACCATATATTTT. It encodes CASSLQGASGNTIYF.

The chain recombines TRBV5-8 with TRBJ2-7; 8 nucleotides match TRBD1. In germline, CDR1 is SGHTS, CDR2 YDEGEE. The CDR3 loop spans 14 amino acids. With 0 bases clipped from V and 2 bases from J, the junction kept 1 base outside the gene matches. CDR3 residues: CASSLGTGPYEQYF. CDR3 bases: TGTGCCAGCAGCTTGGGGACAGGGCCCTACGAGCAGTACTTC. The full variable domain, rest sourced from reference TRBV5-8 and TRBJ2-7, is EAGVTQSPTHLIKTRGQQATLRCSPISGHTSVYWYQQALGLGLQFLLWYDEGEERNRGNFPPRFSGRQFPNYSSELNVNALELEDSALYLCASSLGTGPYEQYFGPGTRLTVT.

This clone was counted a single time. CDR3 sequence (DNA): TGTGCCAGCAGCGTAGCCAGCGGGGGGGCAGGGGCAGATACGCAGTATTTT. Its protein is CASSVASGGAGADTQYF. V and J are TRBV9 and TRBJ2-3; 10 bases line up with TRBD2. This CDR3 has 17 amino acids. The trim removed 0 bases at V and 4 bases at J, leaving 8 bases unmatched. CDR1 and CDR2 (germline): SGDLS, YYNGEE.

The chain uses TRBV5-1 and TRBJ2-5; 7 bases line up with TRBD2. Germline loops: CDR1 SGHRS, CDR2 YFSETQ. Germline trimming cut 3 bases from V and 5 bases from J; bases unmatched to any gene: 7. The CDR3 totals 14 residues. The CDR3 is CASSSSGAKETQYF. CDR3 coding DNA: TGCGCCAGCAGCTCCAGCGGGGCCAAGGAGACCCAGTACTTC.

This clone was observed a handful of times. DNA of the CDR3: TGCGCCAGCAGCCAAGATTCCGGGGGGGCCAACGTCCTGACTTTC. Translated: CASSQDSGGANVLTF. The chain is built from TRBV4-1 and TRBJ2-6; no reliable D call. Germline CDR1 reads MGHRA; CDR2 reads YSYEKL. Trimming pared 0 bases from V and 4 bases from J, leaving 7 bases between. The CDR3 is made up of 15 amino acids.

This clone was seen just once. Here the CDR3 reads CASSLLIAGQVSFDGYTF. The CDR3 DNA follows: TGTGCCAGCAGTTTATTAATTGCGGGACAGGTCTCTTTTGATGGCTACACCTTC. The chain recombines TRBV27 with TRBJ1-2; TRBD1 agrees at 8 bases. The CDR3 runs 18 residues. Germline values: CDR1 MNHEY, CDR2 SMNVEV (reference sequence). V lost 1 base to trimming and J lost 6 bases; unmatched junction nucleotides: 16.

This sequence joins TRBV4-1 and TRBJ2-7; a weak D match, TRBD2 (7 bases). The CDR3 consists of 17 residues. Between the trimmed V and J ends, which lost 1 base and 2 bases, there was a span of 18 bases. The germline gives CDR1 MGHRA, CDR2 YSYEKL. As DNA, the CDR3 is TGCGCCAGCAGCCAAGTACGGGGGGCCGCAGGGACCTACGAGCAGTACTTC. Translated, it gives CASSQVRGAAGTYEQYF.

The chain joins TRBV5-8 to TRBJ2-5; weak D call: TRBD1 (5 bases). Trimming stripped 0 bases from V and 5 bases from J, with 17 bases between. Germline V gene lookup returns CDR1 SGHTS and CDR2 YDEGEE. The CDR3 consists of 16 residues. The CDR3 loop reads CASSLGGRVVGETQYF. The CDR3 DNA reads as TGTGCCAGCAGCTTGGGTGGCAGGGTGGTCGGCGAGACCCAGTACTTC.

This clone was picked up one time. The chain is built from TRBV2 and TRBJ1-4, with D possibly matching TRBD1 (6 bases). The CDR3 is made up of 16 amino acids. The ends were cut back, 4 bases at V and 8 bases at J, with 20 bases in the middle. Germline CDR1 is SNHLY and CDR2 is FYNNEI. CDR3 region: CASSGSLRGLEEKLFF. Here the CDR3 DNA reads TGTGCCAGCAGTGGATCACTTAGGGGGTTGGAGGAAAAACTGTTTTTT.

This clone was seen more than once but under ten times. The gene calls are TRBV12-5 and TRBJ2-7; 11 positions match TRBD2. Per germline, CDR1 LGHNT and CDR2 FRNRAP. The CDR3 contains 15 residues. Unmatched junction bases numbered 13, after V lost 10 bases and J lost 5 bases. Here the CDR3 reads CATALGLAGGDEQYF. DNA for the CDR3: TGTGCTACTGCCTTAGGGCTAGCGGGAGGAGACGAGCAGTACTTC.

This clone showed up just once. The chain is built from TRBV5-1 and TRBJ2-3, with no clear D. The CDR3 covers 17 residues. V was trimmed by 0 bases and J by 0 bases, leaving 14 bases between them. CDR1 and CDR2 (germline): SGHRS, YFSETQ. Written as DNA, the CDR3 is TGCGCCAGCAGCTTGGTTCCCGGGTCCTCTAGCACAGATACGCAGTATTTT. This translates into CASSLVPGSSSTDTQYF.

The J gene is TRBJ2-5, the V gene TRBV19; D gene ambiguous. This CDR3 comprises 12 residues. Trimming stripped 5 bases from V and 9 bases from J, with 13 bases between. Per the germline V gene, CDR1 is LNHDA and CDR2 is SQIVND (reference sequence). The CDR3 sequence: CASSLITGPQYF. Here the CDR3 DNA reads TGTGCCAGTAGTCTGATTACGGGTCCCCAGTACTTC.

The chain joins TRBV18 to TRBJ1-2; TRBD1 aligns across 9 bases. Germline CDR1 is KGHSH and CDR2 is LQKENI. V dropped 3 bases and J dropped 6; count of bases not matched to a gene: 14. CDR3 size: 17 residues. The CDR3 reads CASSPKTPGQGYDGYTF. CDR3 in DNA: TGTGCCAGCTCACCCAAGACTCCGGGACAGGGTTACGATGGCTACACCTTC. Looking up the rest from reference TRBV18 and TRBJ1-2 gives the full variable domain: NAGVMQNPRHLVRRRGQEARLRCSPMKGHSHVYWYRQLPEEGLKFMVYLQKENIIDESGMPKERFSAEFPKEGPSILRIQQVVRGDSAAYFCASSPKTPGQGYDGYTFGSGTRLTVV.